What follows are 26 T cell receptor beta chains derived from one specimen sequenced in a study of blood T cell repertoires in COVID-19. Method: immunoSEQ multiplex PCR; TCRdb's copy keeps in-frame clones and lacks some. Here the sample spans around 80,000 clones, over 75% being singletons. The sequenced sample was peripheral blood. These receptors came from a man older than 75 with acute or convalescent COVID-19.

For this clone: The sample holds other DNA sequences that translate to the same CDR3. The chain carries TRBV9 and TRBJ1-1; D is unclear. CDR1 SGDLS and CDR2 YYNGEE come from the germline V gene. Trimming removed 0 bases from V and 0 bases from J, with 6 bases in between. The CDR3 contains 14 residues. In nucleotides, the CDR3 is TGTGCCAGCAGCGTAGGCCAGATGAACACTGAAGCTTTCTTT. This sequence encodes CASSVGQMNTEAFF.

Here the CDR3 DNA reads TGTGCCAGCTCTCCGACAGGGGTGAAGGACTATGGCTACACCTTC. This encodes CASSPTGVKDYGYTF. V usage is TRBV25-1 and J usage is TRBJ1-2; 8 nucleotides line up with TRBD1. CDR1 and CDR2 (germline): MGHDK, SYGVNS. There are 15 residues in the CDR3. With 8 bases clipped from V and 3 bases from J, the junction kept 11 bases outside the gene matches.

The chain is built from TRBV24-1 and TRBJ2-2, with D perhaps TRBD1 (5 bases). CDR3 length: 14 amino acids. The germline CDR1 and CDR2 sequences are KGHDR and SFDVKD. V lost 2 bases and J lost 5, with 8 bases in between. The CDR3 reads CATSDSGLTGELFF. The CDR3 bases are TGTGCCACCAGTGATTCAGGGTTGACCGGGGAGCTGTTTTTT.

V is TRBV2 and J is TRBJ1-1, with 7 bases that match TRBD1. Germline lookup yields CDR1 SNHLY and CDR2 FYNNEI. The V gene end was trimmed by 2 bases and the J gene end by 5 bases; junction bases not matched to a gene: 5. This CDR3 contains 14 residues. CDR3 nucleotide sequence: TGTGCCAGCAGTGAACAGGGGGTGTTAACTGAAGCTTTCTTT. This sequence encodes CASSEQGVLTEAFF.

The chain uses TRBV7-9 and TRBJ1-2; 8 bases fit TRBD1. The ends lost 3 bases at V and 5 bases at J; junction bases unmatched: 5. CDR1 and CDR2 from the germline V gene are SEHNR and FQNEAQ (reference sequence). This CDR3 region has 14 residues. CDR3 sequence: CASSFGGQGYGYTF. The DNA of the CDR3 is TGTGCCAGCAGCTTCGGCGGACAGGGTTATGGCTACACCTTC.

The rearrangement joins TRBV19 to TRBJ2-7; possible D gene TRBD1, 6 bases. With 4 bases removed from V and 0 bases from J, the gap between germline ends came to 13 bases. This CDR3 comprises 15 residues. CDR1 is LNHDA, CDR2 SQIVND, per germline (reference sequence). This chain's CDR3 is CASSRTEHVSYEQYF. CDR3 nucleotides: TGTGCCAGTAGTAGGACAGAGCACGTCTCCTACGAGCAGTACTTC.

The chain couples TRBV10-2 to TRBJ2-5, with 9 bases aligning to TRBD2. Trimming removed 8 bases from V and 4 bases from J; junction bases left unmatched: 8. CDR3 length: 14 residues. CDR1 and CDR2 (germline): WSHSY, SAAADI. CDR3 amino acids: CASPGRGGLETQYF. DNA of the CDR3: TGCGCCAGCCCCGGGCGGGGGGGACTAGAGACCCAGTACTTC.

This clone was recorded once. The chain joins TRBV7-9 to TRBJ1-6, with TRBD1 identical over 7 bases. CDR1 is SEHNR and CDR2 is FQNEAQ in the germline V gene (reference sequence). Trimming cost V 5 bases and J 9 bases; bases outside gene matches: 10. This CDR3 contains 15 residues. In nucleotides, the CDR3 is TGTGCCAGCAGCCGCCGGCAGGGGGATACTTCACCCCTCCACTTT. Amino acids: CASSRRQGDTSPLHF.

DNA of the CDR3: TGTGCCAGCATGGAGGATACCTACAATGAGCAGTTCTTC. Translated, it gives CASMEDTYNEQFF. This chain joins TRBV2 and TRBJ2-1, with D tentatively TRBD2 (5 bases). CDR1 SNHLY and CDR2 FYNNEI come from the germline V gene. V lost 7 bases to trimming and J lost 2 bases, with 9 bases between them. The CDR3 spans 13 residues.

CDR3 residues: CASSPAGVRTDTQYF. The DNA of the CDR3 is TGTGCCAGCAGCCCCGCCGGGGTGAGGACAGATACGCAGTATTTT. The V and J genes are TRBV7-2 and TRBJ2-3; D perhaps matches TRBD2 (5 bases). Germline V gives CDR1 SGHTA, CDR2 FQGNSA. The V end was cut by 5 bases, the J end by 3 bases, with 15 bases between. This CDR3 has 15 amino acids. The full variable domain, completed using reference TRBV7-2 and TRBJ2-3, is GAGVSQSPSNKVTEKGKDVELRCDPISGHTALYWYRQSLGQGLEFLIYFQGNSAPDKSGLPSDRFSAERTGGSVSTLTIQRTQQEDSAVYLCASSPAGVRTDTQYFGPGTRLTVL.

This clone was found a few times. The chain uses TRBV2 and TRBJ1-2; TRBD1 matches 7 bases. After removal of 2 bases from V and 4 bases from J, the junction contained 7 bases not matched to a gene. The CDR3 has 15 residues. CDR1 and CDR2 (germline): SNHLY, FYNNEI. CDR3 sequence reads: CASSEPGGYPYGYTF. CDR3 DNA: TGTGCCAGCAGTGAACCAGGGGGTTATCCCTATGGCTACACCTTC.

The chain recombines TRBV7-3 with TRBJ1-6, with D possibly matching TRBD1 (6 bases). The ends were cut back, 5 bases at V and 6 bases at J, with 14 bases in the middle. CDR3 length: 15 residues. Germline V gene data show CDR1 as SGHTA and CDR2 as FQGTGA. In DNA, the CDR3 is TGTGCCAGCAGCCCCGGAACAGGGTCTAATTCACCCCTCCACTTT. Protein: CASSPGTGSNSPLHF.

The V call is TRBV3-1 (or the pseudogene TRBV3-2), the J call TRBJ2-1, with 10 bases identical to TRBD2. Trimming removed 0 bases from V and 8 bases from J; junction bases left unmatched: 7. This CDR3 is 16 amino acids long. The germline CDR1 and CDR2 sequences are LGHDT and YNNKEL (reference sequence). For the CDR3, the DNA is TGTGCCAGCAGCCAAGAGGCCAGCGGGGGGGGCTATGAGCAGTTCTTC. Translation gives CASSQEASGGGYEQFF.

The rearrangement uses TRBV7-9 and TRBJ2-3, with 10 bases that match TRBD2. Trimming removed 4 bases from V and 6 bases from J; junction bases left unmatched: 4. Per germline, CDR1 SEHNR and CDR2 FQNEAQ (reference sequence). The CDR3 has 14 residues. The CDR3, as DNA: TGTGCCAGCAGCTATAGCGGGGGGTTGGATACGCAGTATTTT. It yields the protein CASSYSGGLDTQYF.

The CDR3 is CAWSTPTTNRGTF. The DNA for the CDR3 is TGTGCCTGGAGTACACCAACAACAAACAGGGGGACCTTC. The gene calls are TRBV30 and TRBJ1-2; TRBD1 aligns across 8 bases. Germline V gene lookup returns CDR1 GTSNPN and CDR2 SVGIG (reference sequence). CDR3 length: 13 amino acids. Losses at the gene ends were 2 bases for V and 14 bases for J; bases not matched to a gene: 13.

The chain combines TRBV30 with TRBJ2-3, with 10 nucleotides matching TRBD2. The V gene end was trimmed by 0 bases and the J gene end by 2 bases; junction bases not matched to a gene: 5. CDR1 GTSNPN and CDR2 SVGIG come from the germline V gene (reference sequence). The CDR3 totals 16 residues. The CDR3 coding sequence is TGTGCCTGGAGTGTAGGGAGCGGGGGGGTCACAGATACGCAGTATTTT. It is translated as CAWSVGSGGVTDTQYF. Complete variable domain (other parts from reference TRBV30 and TRBJ2-3): SQTIHQWPATLVQPVGSPLSLECTVEGTSNPNLYWYRQAAGRGLQLLFYSVGIGQISSEVPQNLSASRPQDRQFILSSKKLLLSDSGFYLCAWSVGSGGVTDTQYFGPGTRLTVL.

The chain joins TRBV23-1 to TRBJ1-5; 11 bases are shared with TRBD1. TRBV23-1 is reported as an ORF; its role is uncertain. CDR3 length: 16 residues. V shed 2 bases and J 6 bases; nucleotides not matched to a gene: 6. For the CDR3, the DNA is TGCGCCAGCAGTCAAATAGAAGGACAGGGGGCTCAGCCCCAGCATTTT. Translating gives CASSQIEGQGAQPQHF.

The V call is TRBV6-2 or TRBV6-3, the J call TRBJ1-1, with D unclear. The ends were cut back, 2 bases at V and 0 bases at J, with 4 bases in the middle. Looked up from germline, CDR1 is MNHEY and CDR2 is SVGEGT. This CDR3 contains 13 residues. The CDR3 DNA follows: TGTGCCAGCAGTTACCCCTTGAACACTGAAGCTTTCTTT. Amino acids: CASSYPLNTEAFF.

This rearrangement joins TRBV5-8 to TRBJ1-5; D remains unclear. The CDR3 covers 14 residues. Germline V CDR1 and CDR2: SGHTS, YDEGEE. V lost 6 bases to trimming and J lost 0 bases, with 10 bases between them. CDR3 amino acids: CASISDYSNQPQHF. In DNA, the CDR3 is TGTGCCAGCATTTCGGACTATAGCAATCAGCCCCAGCATTTT.

The chain carries TRBV5-1 and TRBJ2-3; 12 bases agree with TRBD2. CDR1 is SGHRS and CDR2 is YFSETQ in the germline V gene. The CDR3 is 16 amino acids. J lost 5 bases, V lost 0 bases, and 4 bases had no gene match. The CDR3 coding sequence is TGCGCCAGCAGCTTGGGGACTAGCGGGGTTGTAGATACGCAGTATTTT. Its protein product is CASSLGTSGVVDTQYF. The full variable domain, rest sourced from reference TRBV5-1 and TRBJ2-3, is KAGVTQTPRYLIKTRGQQVTLSCSPISGHRSVSWYQQTPGQGLQFLFEYFSETQRNKGNFPGRFSGRQFSNSRSEMNVSTLELGDSALYLCASSLGTSGVVDTQYFGPGTRLTVL.

The V and J genes are TRBV5-1 and TRBJ2-3, with D perhaps TRBD1 (6 bases). Trimming left V 3 bases short and J 10 bases short, with 12 bases between. CDR1 is SGHRS and CDR2 is YFSETQ in the germline V gene. The CDR3 covers 12 residues. The CDR3 here is CASSSGDISQYF. The CDR3 DNA reads as TGCGCCAGCAGCTCCGGGGACATCTCGCAGTATTTT.

The chain employs TRBV5-1 and TRBJ2-2, with TRBD2 identical over 9 bases. The CDR3 runs to 17 residues. Per the germline V gene, CDR1 is SGHRS and CDR2 is YFSETQ. Trimming cost V 4 bases and J 0 bases; bases outside gene matches: 7. Here the CDR3 DNA reads TGCGCCAGCAGCATCGAAGCGGGGGGACCGAACACCGGGGAGCTGTTTTTT. This sequence encodes CASSIEAGGPNTGELFF.

J is TRBJ2-1 and V is TRBV5-1; 7 nucleotides line up with TRBD1. Germline-derived CDR1 and CDR2 are SGHRS and YFSETQ. The V gene end was trimmed by 7 bases and the J gene end by 10 bases; junction bases not matched to a gene: 11. The CDR3 contains 13 residues. CDR3 coding DNA: TGCGCCAGCGGCGCTAGAGGGGGCGGGGAGCAGTTCTTC. This translates into CASGARGGGEQFF.

V gene TRBV27 combines with J gene TRBJ2-2; D uncertain. Germline CDR1 and CDR2: MNHEY and SMNVEV (reference sequence). The CDR3 has 12 residues. Trimming shortened V by 4 bases and J by 2 bases, and 2 bases separated the two germline ends. CDR3 in amino acids: CASSSNTGELFF. CDR3 nucleotides: TGTGCCAGCAGTTCAAACACCGGGGAGCTGTTTTTT.

The chain is built from TRBV11-1 and TRBJ2-2; maybe TRBD2 (6 bases). Germline CDR1 reads SGHAT; CDR2 reads FQDESV (reference sequence). The CDR3 sequence is 13 residues long. The ends were cut back, 2 bases at V and 7 bases at J, with 8 bases in the middle. The CDR3 nucleotides read TGTGCCAGCAGCTTACGGAGGGACGGGGAGCTGTTTTTT. This translates into CASSLRRDGELFF.

V usage is TRBV5-1 and J usage is TRBJ1-1; 10 nucleotides line up with TRBD1. The junction had 16 bases not matched to a gene; V was cut back by 4 bases and J by 1 base. The CDR3 covers 19 residues. Germline assignment: CDR1 SGHRS and CDR2 YFSETQ. The CDR3 sequence is CASSPTWGGTGEGNTEAFF. In DNA form, the CDR3 reads TGCGCCAGCAGCCCCACTTGGGGAGGGACAGGGGAGGGGAACACTGAAGCTTTCTTT.